One TCR beta chain is described in this entry. Exclusion of a patient followed from autoimmune disease history or systemic immunosuppression. The table came from immunoSEQ multiplex PCR; TCRdb's copy has only in-frame clones and leaves some out. The sample yields 80,000 to 100,000 clones, around 94% seen once. Trimming removed 1 base from V and 8 bases from J, with 11 bases in between. CDR3 size: 13 residues. CDR1 MDHEN and CDR2 SYDVKM come from the germline V gene. The sample is drawn from a study of OX40 agonist ivuxolimab in advanced cancers. Overall study context: Ivuxolimab, an agonist antibody against OX40 (CD134), was given to patients. Cohort: approximately 83% men, mean age 60, aged about 23 to 80. People in dose escalation had one of these cancers: hepatocellular carcinoma, melanoma, renal cell or head and neck cancer.

This TCR came from an adult with an advanced solid tumor such as melanoma, head and neck, liver or kidney cancer. The chain carries TRBV28 and TRBJ1-2; the D gene is possibly TRBD1 (6 bases). The sample in question was CD4+ or CD8+ T cells sorted from blood, obtained in a trial of the OX40 agonist ivuxolimab. CDR3 DNA sequence: TGTGCCAGCAGTTTATTGGGGGCGGAGGGCTACACCTTC. It specifies CASSLLGAEGYTF.